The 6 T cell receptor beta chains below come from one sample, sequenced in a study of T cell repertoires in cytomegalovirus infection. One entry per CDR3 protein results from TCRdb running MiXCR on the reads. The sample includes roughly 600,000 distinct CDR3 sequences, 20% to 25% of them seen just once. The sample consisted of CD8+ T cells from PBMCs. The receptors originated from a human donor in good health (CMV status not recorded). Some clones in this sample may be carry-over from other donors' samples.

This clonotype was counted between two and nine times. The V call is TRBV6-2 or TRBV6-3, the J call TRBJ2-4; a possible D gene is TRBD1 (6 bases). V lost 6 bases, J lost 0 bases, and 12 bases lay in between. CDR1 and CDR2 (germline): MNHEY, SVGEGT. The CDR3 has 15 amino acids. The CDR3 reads CASSLDSLAKNIQYF. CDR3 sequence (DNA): TGTGCCAGCAGCCTGGACAGCTTAGCCAAAAACATTCAGTACTTC.

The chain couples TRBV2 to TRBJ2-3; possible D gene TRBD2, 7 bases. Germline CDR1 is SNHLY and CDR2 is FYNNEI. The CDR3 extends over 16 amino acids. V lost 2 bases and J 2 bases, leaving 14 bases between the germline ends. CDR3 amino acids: CASSENGGGDTDTQYF. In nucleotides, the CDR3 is TGTGCCAGCAGTGAAAACGGCGGGGGCGACACAGATACGCAGTATTTT.

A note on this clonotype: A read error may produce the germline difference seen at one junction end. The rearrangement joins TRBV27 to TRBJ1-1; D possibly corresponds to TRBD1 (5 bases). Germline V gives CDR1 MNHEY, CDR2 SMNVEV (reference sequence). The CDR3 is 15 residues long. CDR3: CANSLHTQGNTEAFF. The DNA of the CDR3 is TGTGCCAACAGTTTACACACCCAGGGGAACACTGAAGCTTTCTTT.

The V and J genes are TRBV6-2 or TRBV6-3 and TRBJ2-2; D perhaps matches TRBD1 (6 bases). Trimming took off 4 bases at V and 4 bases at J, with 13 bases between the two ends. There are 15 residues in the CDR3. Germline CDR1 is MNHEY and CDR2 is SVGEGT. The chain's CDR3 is CASSWTAAGTGELFF. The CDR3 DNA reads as TGTGCCAGCAGTTGGACAGCCGCTGGCACCGGGGAGCTGTTTTTT.

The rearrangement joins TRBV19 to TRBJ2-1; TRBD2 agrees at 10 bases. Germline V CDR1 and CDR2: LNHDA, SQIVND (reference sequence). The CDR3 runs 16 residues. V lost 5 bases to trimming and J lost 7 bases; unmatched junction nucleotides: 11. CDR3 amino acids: CASSPSGGLLGNEQFF. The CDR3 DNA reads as TGTGCCAGTAGTCCTAGCGGGGGCCTCCTAGGGAATGAGCAGTTCTTC.

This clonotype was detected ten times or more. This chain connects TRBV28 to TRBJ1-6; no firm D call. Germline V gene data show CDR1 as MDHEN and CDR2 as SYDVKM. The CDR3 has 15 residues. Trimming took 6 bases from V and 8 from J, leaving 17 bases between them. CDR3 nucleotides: TGTGCCAGCAGCACCCAAGGGTGGTCGTATTCACCCCTCCACTTT. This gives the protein CASSTQGWSYSPLHF.